This T cell receptor (beta chain) was recovered during a study of blood T cell repertoires in COVID-19. After removal of 9 bases from V and 4 bases from J, the junction contained 7 bases not matched to a gene. Germline V gene data show CDR1 as SEHNR and CDR2 as FQNEAQ (reference sequence). CDR3 length: 13 amino acids. Sequenced by immunoSEQ multiplex PCR; TCRdb stores in-frame clones only, minus some. The sample carries fewer than 300,000 clones, over 80% recorded once. This TCR was recovered from a woman in her sixties or seventies with active or convalescent COVID-19. The sample taken for sequencing was peripheral blood. The chain has TRBV7-9 and TRBJ1-2, with TRBD1 matching over 8 bases. This CDR3 is CASRQGNFYGYTF. The CDR3 coding sequence is TGTGCCAGTAGACAGGGGAACTTCTATGGCTACACCTTC.